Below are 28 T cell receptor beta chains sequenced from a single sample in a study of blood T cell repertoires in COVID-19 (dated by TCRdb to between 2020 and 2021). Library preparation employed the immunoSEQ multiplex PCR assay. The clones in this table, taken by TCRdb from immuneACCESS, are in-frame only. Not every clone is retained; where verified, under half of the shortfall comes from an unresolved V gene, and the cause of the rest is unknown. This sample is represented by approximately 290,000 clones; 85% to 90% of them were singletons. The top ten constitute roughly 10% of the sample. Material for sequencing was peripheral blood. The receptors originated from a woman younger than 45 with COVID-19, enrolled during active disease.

The CDR3 coding sequence is TGTGCCAGCAGTTTGACCCCGGGACAGGGGCTTGATGAGCAGTTCTTC. It specifies CASSLTPGQGLDEQFF. This chain joins TRBV6-5 and TRBJ2-1; 10 bases align to TRBD1. Germline V gives CDR1 MNHEY, CDR2 SVGAGI. This CDR3 is 16 amino acids long. After removal of 4 bases from V and 8 bases from J, the junction contained 11 bases not matched to a gene.

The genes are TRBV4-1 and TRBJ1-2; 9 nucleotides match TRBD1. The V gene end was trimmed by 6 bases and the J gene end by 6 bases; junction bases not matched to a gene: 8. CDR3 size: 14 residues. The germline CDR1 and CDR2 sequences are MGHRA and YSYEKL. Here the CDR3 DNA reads TGCGCCAGCAGACCTACAGGGGGCGCGGATGGCTACACCTTC. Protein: CASRPTGGADGYTF.

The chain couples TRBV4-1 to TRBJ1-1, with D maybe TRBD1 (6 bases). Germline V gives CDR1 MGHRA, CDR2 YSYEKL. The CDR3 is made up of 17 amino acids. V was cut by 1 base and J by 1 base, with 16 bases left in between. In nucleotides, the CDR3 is TGCGCCAGCAGCCAAGGAGGGGCGCGGGGGCGGAACACTGAAGCTTTCTTT. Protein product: CASSQGGARGRNTEAFF.

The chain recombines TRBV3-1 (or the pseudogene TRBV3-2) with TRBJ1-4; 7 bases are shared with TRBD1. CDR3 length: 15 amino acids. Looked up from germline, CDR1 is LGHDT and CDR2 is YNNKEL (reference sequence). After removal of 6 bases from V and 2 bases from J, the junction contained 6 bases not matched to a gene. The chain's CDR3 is CASSWTRGTNEKLFF. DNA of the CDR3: TGTGCCAGCAGTTGGACCAGGGGGACTAATGAAAAACTGTTTTTT.

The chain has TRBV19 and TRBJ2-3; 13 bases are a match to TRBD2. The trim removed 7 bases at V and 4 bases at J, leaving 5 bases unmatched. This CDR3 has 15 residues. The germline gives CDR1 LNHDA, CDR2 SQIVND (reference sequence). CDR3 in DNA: TGTGCCAGTACTACCGGGACTAGCGGGGCAGATACGCAGTATTTT. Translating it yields CASTTGTSGADTQYF.

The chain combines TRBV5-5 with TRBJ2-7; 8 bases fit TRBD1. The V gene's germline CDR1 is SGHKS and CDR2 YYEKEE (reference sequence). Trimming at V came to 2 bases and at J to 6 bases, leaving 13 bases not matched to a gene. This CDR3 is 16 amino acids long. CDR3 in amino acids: CASSLIPTGALSEQYF. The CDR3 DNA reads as TGTGCCAGCAGCTTAATACCGACAGGGGCGCTCTCCGAGCAGTACTTC. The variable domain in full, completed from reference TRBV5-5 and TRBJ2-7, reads DAGVTQSPTHLIKTRGQQVTLRCSPISGHKSVSWYQQVLGQGPQFIFQYYEKEERGRGNFPDRFSARQFPNYSSELNVNALLLGDSALYLCASSLIPTGALSEQYFGPGTRLTVT.

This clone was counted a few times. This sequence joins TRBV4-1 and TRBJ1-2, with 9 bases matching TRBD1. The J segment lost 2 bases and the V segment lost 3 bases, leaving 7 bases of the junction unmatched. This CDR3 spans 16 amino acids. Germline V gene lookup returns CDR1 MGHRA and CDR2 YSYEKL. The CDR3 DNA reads TGCGCCAGCAGCCACACCCGGACAGGGGCCAACTATGGCTACACCTTC. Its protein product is CASSHTRTGANYGYTF.

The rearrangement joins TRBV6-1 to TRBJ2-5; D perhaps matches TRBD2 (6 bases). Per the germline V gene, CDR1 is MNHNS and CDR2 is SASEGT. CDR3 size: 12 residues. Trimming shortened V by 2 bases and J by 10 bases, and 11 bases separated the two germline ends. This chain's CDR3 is CASSERAGRQYF. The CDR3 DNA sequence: TGTGCCAGCAGTGAAAGGGCGGGGCGCCAGTACTTC.

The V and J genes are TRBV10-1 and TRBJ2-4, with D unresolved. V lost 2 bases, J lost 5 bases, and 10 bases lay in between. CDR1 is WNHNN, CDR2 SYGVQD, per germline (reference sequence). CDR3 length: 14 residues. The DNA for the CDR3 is TGCGCCAGCAGTGAGGATACAGTACAAAACATTCAGTACTTC. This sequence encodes CASSEDTVQNIQYF.

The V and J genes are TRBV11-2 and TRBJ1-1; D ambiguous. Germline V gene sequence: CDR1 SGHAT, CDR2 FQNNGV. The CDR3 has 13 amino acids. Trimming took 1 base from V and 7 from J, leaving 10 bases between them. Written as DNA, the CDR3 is TGTGCCAGCAGCTTAGTCAAGACTTTTGAAGCTTTCTTT. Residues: CASSLVKTFEAFF.

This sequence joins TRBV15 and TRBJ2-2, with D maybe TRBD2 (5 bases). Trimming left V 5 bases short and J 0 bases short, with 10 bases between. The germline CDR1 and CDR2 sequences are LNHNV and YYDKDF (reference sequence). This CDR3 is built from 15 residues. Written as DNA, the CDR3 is TGTGCCACCAGCCATGGACTTACGAACACCGGGGAGCTGTTTTTT. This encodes CATSHGLTNTGELFF. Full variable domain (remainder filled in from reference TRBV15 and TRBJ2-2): DAMVIQNPRYQVTQFGKPVTLSCSQTLNHNVMYWYQQKSSQAPKLLFHYYDKDFNNEADTPDNFQSRRPNTSFCFLDIRSPGLGDTAMYLCATSHGLTNTGELFFGEGSRLTVL.

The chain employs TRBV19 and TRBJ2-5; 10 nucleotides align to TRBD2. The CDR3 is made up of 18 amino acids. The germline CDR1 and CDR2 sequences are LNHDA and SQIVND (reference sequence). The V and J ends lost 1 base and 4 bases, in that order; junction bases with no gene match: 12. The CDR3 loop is CASSIVPRLAGARETQYF. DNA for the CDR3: TGTGCCAGTAGTATAGTCCCGCGTCTAGCGGGGGCGCGAGAGACCCAGTACTTC. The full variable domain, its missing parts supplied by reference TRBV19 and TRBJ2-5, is DGGITQSPKYLFRKEGQNVTLSCEQNLNHDAMYWYRQDPGQGLRLIYYSQIVNDFQKGDIAEGYSVSREKKESFPLTVTSAQKNPTAFYLCASSIVPRLAGARETQYFGPGTRLLVL.

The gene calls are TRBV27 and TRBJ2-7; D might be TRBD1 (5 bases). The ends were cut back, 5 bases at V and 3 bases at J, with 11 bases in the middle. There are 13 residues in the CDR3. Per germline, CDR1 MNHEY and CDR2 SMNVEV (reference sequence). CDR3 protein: CASSLTQDYEQYF. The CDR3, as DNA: TGTGCCAGCAGTCTGACACAGGACTACGAGCAGTACTTC.

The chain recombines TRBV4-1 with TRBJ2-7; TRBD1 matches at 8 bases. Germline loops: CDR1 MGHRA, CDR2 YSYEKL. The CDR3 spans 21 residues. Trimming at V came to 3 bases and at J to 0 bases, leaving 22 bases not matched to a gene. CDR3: CASSQVPGRASQGALSYEQYF. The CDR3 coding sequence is TGCGCCAGCAGCCAGGTCCCGGGACGCGCTTCTCAGGGGGCCCTCTCCTACGAGCAGTACTTC.

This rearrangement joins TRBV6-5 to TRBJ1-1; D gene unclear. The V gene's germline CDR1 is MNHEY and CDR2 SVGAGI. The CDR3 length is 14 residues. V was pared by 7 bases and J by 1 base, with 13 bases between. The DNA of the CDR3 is TGTGCCAGCACCCCACAAAGAGGGAACACTGAAGCTTTCTTT. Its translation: CASTPQRGNTEAFF.

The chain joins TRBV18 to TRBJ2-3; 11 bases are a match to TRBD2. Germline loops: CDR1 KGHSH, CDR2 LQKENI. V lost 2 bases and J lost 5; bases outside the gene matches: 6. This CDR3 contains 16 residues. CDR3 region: CASSPTSGGQGDTQYF. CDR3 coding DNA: TGTGCCAGCTCACCAACTAGCGGGGGACAAGGAGATACGCAGTATTTT.

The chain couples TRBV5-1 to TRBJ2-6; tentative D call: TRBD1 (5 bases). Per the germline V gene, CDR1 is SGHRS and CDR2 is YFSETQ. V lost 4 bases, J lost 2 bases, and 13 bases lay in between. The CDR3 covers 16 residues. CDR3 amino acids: CASSRDVRAGANVLTF. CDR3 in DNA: TGCGCCAGCAGCCGAGACGTCAGGGCTGGGGCCAACGTCCTGACTTTC.

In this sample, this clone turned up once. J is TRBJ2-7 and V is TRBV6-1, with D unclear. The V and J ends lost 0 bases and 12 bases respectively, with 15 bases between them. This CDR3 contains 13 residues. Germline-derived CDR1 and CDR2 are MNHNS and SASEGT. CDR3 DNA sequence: TGTGCCAGCAGTGAAGCGCCCTCTATGAGAGGGTACTTC. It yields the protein CASSEAPSMRGYF.

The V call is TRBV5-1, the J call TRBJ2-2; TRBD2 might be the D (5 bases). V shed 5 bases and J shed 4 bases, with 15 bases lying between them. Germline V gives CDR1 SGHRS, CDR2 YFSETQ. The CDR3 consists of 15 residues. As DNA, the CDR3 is TGCGCCAGCAGGCCTGGGTCGGGGAGCACCGGGGAGCTGTTTTTT. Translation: CASRPGSGSTGELFF.

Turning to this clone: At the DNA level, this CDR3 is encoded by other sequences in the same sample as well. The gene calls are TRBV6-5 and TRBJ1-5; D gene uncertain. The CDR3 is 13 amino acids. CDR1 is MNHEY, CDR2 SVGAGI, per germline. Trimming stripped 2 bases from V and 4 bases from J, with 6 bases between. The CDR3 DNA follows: TGTGCCAGCAGTTACGGGCCTAATCAGCCCCAGCATTTT. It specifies CASSYGPNQPQHF.

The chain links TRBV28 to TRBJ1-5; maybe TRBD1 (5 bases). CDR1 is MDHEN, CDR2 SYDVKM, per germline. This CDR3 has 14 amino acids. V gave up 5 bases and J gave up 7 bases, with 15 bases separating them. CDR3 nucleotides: TGTGCCAGCAGTCGGGGAGGGGTAAGACAGCCCCAGCATTTT. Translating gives CASSRGGVRQPQHF. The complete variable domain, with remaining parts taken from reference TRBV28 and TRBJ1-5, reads DVKVTQSSRYLVKRTGEKVFLECVQDMDHENMFWYRQDPGLGLRLIYFSYDVKMKEKGDIPEGYSVSREKKERFSLILESASTNQTSMYLCASSRGGVRQPQHFGDGTRLSIL.

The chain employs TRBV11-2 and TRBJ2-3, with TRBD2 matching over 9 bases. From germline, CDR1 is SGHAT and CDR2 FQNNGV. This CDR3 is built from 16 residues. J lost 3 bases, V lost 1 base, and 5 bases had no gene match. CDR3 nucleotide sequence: TGTGCCAGCAGCTTAGTGGCGGGGGGGAGAACAGATACGCAGTATTTT. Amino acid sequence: CASSLVAGGRTDTQYF.

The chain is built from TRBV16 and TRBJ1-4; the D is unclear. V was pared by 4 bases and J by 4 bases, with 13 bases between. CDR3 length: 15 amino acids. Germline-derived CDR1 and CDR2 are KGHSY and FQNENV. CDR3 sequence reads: CASSPPPRNNEKLFF. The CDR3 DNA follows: TGTGCCAGCAGCCCCCCCCCGCGGAATAATGAAAAACTGTTTTTT.

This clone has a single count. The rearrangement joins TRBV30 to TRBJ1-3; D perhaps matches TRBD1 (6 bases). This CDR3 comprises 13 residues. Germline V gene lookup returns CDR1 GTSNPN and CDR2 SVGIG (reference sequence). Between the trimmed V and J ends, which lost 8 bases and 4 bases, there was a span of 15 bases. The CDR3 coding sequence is TGTGCCGCCTCGGGGGGGGCCGGAAACACCATATATTTT. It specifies CAASGGAGNTIYF.

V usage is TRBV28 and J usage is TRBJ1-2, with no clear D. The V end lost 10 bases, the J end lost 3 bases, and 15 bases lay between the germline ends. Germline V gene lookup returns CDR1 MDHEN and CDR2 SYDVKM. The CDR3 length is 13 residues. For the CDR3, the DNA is TGTGCCACCGTACGAGGTGGTGACTATGGCTACACCTTC. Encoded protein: CATVRGGDYGYTF.

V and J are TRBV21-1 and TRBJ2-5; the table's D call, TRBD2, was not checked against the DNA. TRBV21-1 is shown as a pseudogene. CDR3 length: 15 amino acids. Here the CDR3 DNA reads TGTGCCAGCAGCAGAGGCGGGGAATTCCAAGAGACCCAGTACTTC. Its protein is CASSRGGEFQETQYF.

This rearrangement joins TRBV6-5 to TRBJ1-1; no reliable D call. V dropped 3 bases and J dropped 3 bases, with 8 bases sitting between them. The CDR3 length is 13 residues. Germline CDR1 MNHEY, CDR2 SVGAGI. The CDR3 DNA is TGTGCCAGCAGTTATAGCTTTTACACTGAAGCTTTCTTT. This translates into CASSYSFYTEAFF.

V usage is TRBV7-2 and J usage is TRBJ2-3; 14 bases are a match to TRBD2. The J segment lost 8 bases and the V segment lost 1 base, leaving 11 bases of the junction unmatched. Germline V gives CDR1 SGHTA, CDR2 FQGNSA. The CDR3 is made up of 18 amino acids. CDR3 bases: TGTGCCAGCAGCTTAGTGTGGTTGGGACTAGCGGGGGAGGGTACGCAGTATTTT. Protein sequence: CASSLVWLGLAGEGTQYF.